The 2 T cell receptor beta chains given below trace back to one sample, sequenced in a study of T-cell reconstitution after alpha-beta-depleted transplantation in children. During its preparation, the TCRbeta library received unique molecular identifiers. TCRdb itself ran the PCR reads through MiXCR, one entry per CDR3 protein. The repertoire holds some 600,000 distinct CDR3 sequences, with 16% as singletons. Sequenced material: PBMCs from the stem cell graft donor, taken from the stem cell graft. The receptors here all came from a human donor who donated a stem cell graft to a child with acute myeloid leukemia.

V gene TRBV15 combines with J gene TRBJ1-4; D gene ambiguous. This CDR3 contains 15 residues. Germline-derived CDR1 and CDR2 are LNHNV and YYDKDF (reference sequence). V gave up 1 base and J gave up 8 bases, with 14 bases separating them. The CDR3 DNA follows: TGTGCCACCAGCAGAGGCAGCGGAAGGTGGGAAAAACTGTTTTTT. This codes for CATSRGSGRWEKLFF.

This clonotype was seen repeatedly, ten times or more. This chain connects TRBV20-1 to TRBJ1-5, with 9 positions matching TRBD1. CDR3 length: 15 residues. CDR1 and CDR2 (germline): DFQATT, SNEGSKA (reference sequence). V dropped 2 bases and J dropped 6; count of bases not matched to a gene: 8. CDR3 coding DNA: TGCAGTGCTAGACACCCGTGGGACAGGGTTCAGCCCCAGCATTTT. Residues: CSARHPWDRVQPQHF.